These T cell receptor beta chains were read from a single sample in a study of cytomegalovirus exposure and HLA in healthy donors. Sequencing was performed with immunoSEQ multiplex PCR; in TCRdb, only in-frame clones are kept and a portion is missing. The data contain 95,000 to 150,000 clones, about 78% of them singletons. The sample comprised PBMCs. Every receptor here comes from a middle-aged woman in good health and CMV-seropositive. Each CDR3 is given without its conserved first and last residue. A D gene is named only where the DNA matches it firmly. Clone size, where shown, is once, few, many, or a class for clones that have expanded.

clone size	V gene	D gene	J gene	CDR3 protein
.	TRBV7-9	TRBD1	TRBJ1-2	ASSRGSRTGDYGYT
.	TRBV11-2	TRBD1	TRBJ2-7	ASSLAGTGVPYEQY
.	TRBV4-3	.	TRBJ2-1	ASSPTPGATYNEQF
.	TRBV4-1	TRBD1	TRBJ2-5	ASSFRDSVQETQY
.	TRBV29-1	.	TRBJ1-5	SYSTGYSNQPQH
.	TRBV7-6	TRBD2	TRBJ2-3	ASRDSGGAVDTQY
.	TRBV7-2	.	TRBJ2-5	ASSTDSDQETQY
.	TRBV5-6	.	TRBJ2-2	ASSLYTGELF
.	TRBV7-9	TRBD1	TRBJ1-6	ASSRSGTANSPLH
few	TRBV4-3	TRBD1	TRBJ2-2	ASSHFTGTGVSGGELF
.	TRBV2	TRBD1	TRBJ1-1	ASSPTGDTEAF
once	TRBV7-8	TRBD1	TRBJ1-3	ASSPRTGDGNTIY
.	TRBV5-1	.	TRBJ1-4	ATRQETNEKLF
once	TRBV10-3	.	TRBJ1-5	AISESGRDQPQH
.	TRBV2	TRBD1	TRBJ1-2	AKSGEQGASMVGYT
.	TRBV7-3	.	TRBJ2-2	ASRGTGLNTGELF
.	TRBV4-3	.	TRBJ1-1	ASSQVATGTEAF
.	TRBV7-2	TRBD1	TRBJ1-1	ASSLRLGTGGTEAF